A selection of T cell receptor beta chains follows, all from one sample in a study of cytomegalovirus exposure and HLA in healthy donors. The data were produced by immunoSEQ multiplex PCR, yet TCRdb's version contains in-frame clones alone and is incomplete. The top ten clones hold about 4.7% of a sample with more than 95,000 clones, 10% of them seen once. The sequenced sample was PBMCs. These receptors were collected from a woman in her late teens or twenties in good health and CMV-seropositive. CDR3s leave out the opening cysteine and the closing phenylalanine or tryptophan. Each record gives: D gene, CDR3 length, V gene, J gene, CDR3 protein. D genes are given only for firm matches.

>-|15|TRBV30|TRBJ2-7
AWSVQVWSGNSYEQY
>TRBD2|13|TRBV5-1|TRBJ2-7
ASSASSGLAYEQY
>-|15|TRBV4-1|TRBJ1-3
ASSQIISPLSGNTIY
>-|14|TRBV28|TRBJ1-2
ASSLYVDSLGGGYT
>-|10|TRBV6-6|TRBJ1-2
ASIGQPDGYT
>-|11|TRBV30|TRBJ1-1
AWRRNPKTEAF
>-|12|TRBV28|TRBJ1-1
ASSVTGVDTEAF
>TRBD2|13|TRBV5-1|TRBJ2-3
ASSSGLAGTDTQY
>TRBD1|12|TRBV18|TRBJ1-4
ASSTGTGDEKLF
>TRBD2|15|TRBV11-2|TRBJ2-3
ASSLGRGGEGTDTQY
>-|11|TRBV19|TRBJ1-2
ASKKIGGHGYT
>-|12|TRBV6-6|TRBJ1-1
ASTRGAMNTEAF
>TRBD2|15|TRBV5-1|TRBJ2-6
ASRTGLGGAGANVLT
>-|12|TRBV4-1|TRBJ2-2
ASSQGQGGGELF
>-|12|TRBV11-3|TRBJ2-5
ASGGVGGMETQY
>-|11|TRBV30|TRBJ1-1
AGQTPMNTEAF
>-|9|TRBV29-1|TRBJ2-7
STLQGYEQY
>-|13|TRBV5-1|TRBJ2-6
ASSQQGSGANVLT
>-|13|TRBV7-9|TRBJ2-5
ASSYLERAGETQY
>-|13|TRBV30|TRBJ1-3
AWTRALYSGNTIY
>TRBD2|14|TRBV5-1|TRBJ2-1
ASSLAPAGGPDEQF
>-|12|TRBV6-5|TRBJ1-1
ASSYSSVLTEAF
>TRBD2|14|TRBV5-1|TRBJ2-1
ASSLGSSGLGGEQF
>TRBD2|14|TRBV19|TRBJ2-1
ASSIVGSGRHNEQF
>-|10|TRBV5-1|TRBJ1-1
ASSYRGTEAF
>-|13|TRBV28|TRBJ1-2
ASSESTGNNYGYT
>-|14|TRBV30|TRBJ2-1
AWSGARDKSYNEQF
>TRBD1|12|TRBV18|TRBJ1-1
ASSRRDSNTEAF
>TRBD2|14|TRBV28|TRBJ2-1
ASSHQGLAGPHEQF
>TRBD2|12|TRBV30|TRBJ2-1
AWRPGLAFHEQF
>-|15|TRBV9|TRBJ2-3
ASSVELTATRRDTQY
>-|9|TRBV6-6|TRBJ1-5
ASSYMGAQN
>TRBD1|16|TRBV11-3|TRBJ2-6
ASSPGTGVNSGANVLT
>TRBD2|12|TRBV5-1|TRBJ2-1
ASSPGLAGGEQF
>TRBD2|12|TRBV29-1|TRBJ2-1
SVLAGSSYNEQF
>-|10|TRBV27|TRBJ2-2
ASRSGAGELF
>TRBD1|13|TRBV27|TRBJ1-1
ASSLSRQGNTEAF
>TRBD1|11|TRBV2|TRBJ1-4
ASLWDRDEKLF
>-|14|TRBV9|TRBJ2-7
ASSVDGRGTGEEQY
>-|11|TRBV27|TRBJ2-7
ASSLSGGGEQY
>TRBD1|13|TRBV19|TRBJ1-5
ASSTEGAGNQPQH
>TRBD2|13|TRBV4-1|TRBJ2-7
ASSQRTSLVDEQY
>TRBD2|14|TRBV4-2|TRBJ2-1
ASSRVSSGSYNEQF
>TRBD2|13|TRBV4-1|TRBJ2-7
ASTLTGTNSDEQY
>-|13|TRBV2|TRBJ1-4
ASRTQGSANEKLF
>TRBD2|13|TRBV4-1|TRBJ2-1
ASRRTSGSHNEQF
>-|12|TRBV2|TRBJ2-1
ASSGQSSYNEQF
>-|11|TRBV9|TRBJ1-1
ASSPGSDTEAF